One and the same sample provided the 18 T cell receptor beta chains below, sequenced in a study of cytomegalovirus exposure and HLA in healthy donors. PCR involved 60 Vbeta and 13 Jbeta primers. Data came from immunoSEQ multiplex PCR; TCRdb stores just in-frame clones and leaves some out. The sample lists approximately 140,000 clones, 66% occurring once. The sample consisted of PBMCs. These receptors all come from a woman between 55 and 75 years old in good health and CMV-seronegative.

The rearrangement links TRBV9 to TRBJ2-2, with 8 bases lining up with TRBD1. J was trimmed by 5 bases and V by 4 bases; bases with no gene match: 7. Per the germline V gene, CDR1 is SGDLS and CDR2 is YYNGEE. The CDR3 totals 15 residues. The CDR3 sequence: CASSFGGQVTGELFF. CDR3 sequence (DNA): TGTGCCAGCAGCTTCGGGGGACAGGTAACCGGGGAGCTGTTTTTT.

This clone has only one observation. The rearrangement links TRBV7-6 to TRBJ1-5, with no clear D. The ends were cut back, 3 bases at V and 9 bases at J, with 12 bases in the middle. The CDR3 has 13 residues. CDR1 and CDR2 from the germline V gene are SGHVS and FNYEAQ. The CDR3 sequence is CASSLEAMGPQHF. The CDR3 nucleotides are TGTGCCAGCAGCTTGGAGGCAATGGGGCCCCAGCATTTT.

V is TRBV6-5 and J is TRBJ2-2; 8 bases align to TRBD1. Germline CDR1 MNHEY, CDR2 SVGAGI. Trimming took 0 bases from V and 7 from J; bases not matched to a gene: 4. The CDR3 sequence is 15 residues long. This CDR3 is CASSYSPTGVGELFF. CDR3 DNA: TGTGCCAGCAGTTACTCCCCGACAGGGGTCGGGGAGCTGTTTTTT.

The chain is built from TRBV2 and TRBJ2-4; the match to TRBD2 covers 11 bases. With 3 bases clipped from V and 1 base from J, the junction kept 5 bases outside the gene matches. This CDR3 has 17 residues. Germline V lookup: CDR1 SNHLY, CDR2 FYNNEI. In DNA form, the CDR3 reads TGTGCCAGCAGTGAGCAGGGACTAGCGGTCGCCAAAAACATTCAGTACTTC. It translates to CASSEQGLAVAKNIQYF.

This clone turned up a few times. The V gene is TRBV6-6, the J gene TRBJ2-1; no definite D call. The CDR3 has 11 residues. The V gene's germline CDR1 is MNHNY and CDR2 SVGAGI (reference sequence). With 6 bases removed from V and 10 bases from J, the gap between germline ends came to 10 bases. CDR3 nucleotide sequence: TGTGCCAGCAGCTCTAGTTGGGAGCAGTTCTTC. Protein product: CASSSSWEQFF.

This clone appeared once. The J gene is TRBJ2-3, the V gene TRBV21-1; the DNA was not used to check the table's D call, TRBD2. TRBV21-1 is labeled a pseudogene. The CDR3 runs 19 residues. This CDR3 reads CASSLLRRYCRRETDTQYF. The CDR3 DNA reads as TGTGCCAGCAGCCTCCTCAGAAGGTACTGTCGGAGAGAGACAGATACGCAGTATTTT.

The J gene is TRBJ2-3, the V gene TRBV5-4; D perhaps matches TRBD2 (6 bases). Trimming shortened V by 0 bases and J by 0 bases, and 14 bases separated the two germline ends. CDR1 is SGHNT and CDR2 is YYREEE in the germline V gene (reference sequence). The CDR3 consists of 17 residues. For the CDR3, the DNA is TGTGCCAGCAGCTTGGGGGTGAGGGGAGGCAGCACAGATACGCAGTATTTT. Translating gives CASSLGVRGGSTDTQYF.

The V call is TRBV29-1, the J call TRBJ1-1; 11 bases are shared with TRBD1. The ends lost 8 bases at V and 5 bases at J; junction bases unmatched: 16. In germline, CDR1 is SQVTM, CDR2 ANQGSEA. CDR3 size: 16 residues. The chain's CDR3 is CSFLLRTGGLGTEAFF. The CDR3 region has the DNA TGCAGCTTCCTTCTCAGGACAGGGGGCTTGGGGACTGAAGCTTTCTTT.

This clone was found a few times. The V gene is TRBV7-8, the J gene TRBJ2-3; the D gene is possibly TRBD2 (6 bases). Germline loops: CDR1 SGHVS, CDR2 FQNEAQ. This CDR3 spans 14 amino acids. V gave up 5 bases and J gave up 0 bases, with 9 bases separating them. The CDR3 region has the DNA TGTGCCAGCAGCCCCGGGACTAGCACAGATACGCAGTATTTT. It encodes CASSPGTSTDTQYF. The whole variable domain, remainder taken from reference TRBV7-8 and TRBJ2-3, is GAGVSQSPRYKVAKRGQDVALRCDPISGHVSLFWYQQALGQGPEFLTYFQNEAQLDKSGLPSDRFFAERPEGSVSTLKIQRTQQEDSAVYLCASSPGTSTDTQYFGPGTRLTVL.

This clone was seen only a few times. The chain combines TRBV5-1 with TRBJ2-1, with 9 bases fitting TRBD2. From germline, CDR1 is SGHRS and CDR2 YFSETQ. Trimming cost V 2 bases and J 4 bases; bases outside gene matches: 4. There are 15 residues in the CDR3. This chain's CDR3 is CASSFGGGDYNEQFF. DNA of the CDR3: TGCGCCAGCAGCTTCGGCGGGGGGGATTACAATGAGCAGTTCTTC.

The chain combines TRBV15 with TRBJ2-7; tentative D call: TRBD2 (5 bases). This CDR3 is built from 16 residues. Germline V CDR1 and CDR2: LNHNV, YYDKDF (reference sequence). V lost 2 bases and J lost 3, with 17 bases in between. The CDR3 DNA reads TGTGCCACCAGCAGAACCGGGGTAGTTGCAAACTACGAGCAGTACTTC. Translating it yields CATSRTGVVANYEQYF.

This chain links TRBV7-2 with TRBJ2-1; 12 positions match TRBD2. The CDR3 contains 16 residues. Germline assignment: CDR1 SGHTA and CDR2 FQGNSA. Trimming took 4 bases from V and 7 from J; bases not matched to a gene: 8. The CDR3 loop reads CASSSLMTSGSNEQFF. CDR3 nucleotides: TGTGCCAGCAGCTCCCTAATGACTAGCGGGAGTAATGAGCAGTTCTTC.

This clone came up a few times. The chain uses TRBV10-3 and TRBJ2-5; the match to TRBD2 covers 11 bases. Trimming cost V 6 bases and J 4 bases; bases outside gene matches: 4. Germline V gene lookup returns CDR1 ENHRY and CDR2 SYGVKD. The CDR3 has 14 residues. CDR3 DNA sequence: TGTGCCATCAGCCGACTAGCGGGGAGAGAGACCCAGTACTTC. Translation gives CAISRLAGRETQYF.

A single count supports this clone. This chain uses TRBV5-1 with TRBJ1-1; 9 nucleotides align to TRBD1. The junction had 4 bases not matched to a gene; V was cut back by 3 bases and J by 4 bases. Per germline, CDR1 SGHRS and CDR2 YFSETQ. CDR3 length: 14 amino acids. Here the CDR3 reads CASSSGTGLTEAFF. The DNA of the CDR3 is TGCGCCAGCAGCTCCGGGACAGGGCTCACTGAAGCTTTCTTT.

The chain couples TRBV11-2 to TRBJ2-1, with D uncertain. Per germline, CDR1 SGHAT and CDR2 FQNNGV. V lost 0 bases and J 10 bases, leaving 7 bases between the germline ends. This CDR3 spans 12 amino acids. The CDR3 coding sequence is TGTGCCAGCAGCTTAGATACTGTCGAGCAGTTCTTC. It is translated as CASSLDTVEQFF.

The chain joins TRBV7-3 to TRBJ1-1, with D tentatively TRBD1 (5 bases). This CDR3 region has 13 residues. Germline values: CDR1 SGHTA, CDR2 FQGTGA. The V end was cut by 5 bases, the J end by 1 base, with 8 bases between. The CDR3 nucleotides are TGTGCCAGCAGCCCTACAGGGAACACTGAAGCTTTCTTT. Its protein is CASSPTGNTEAFF.

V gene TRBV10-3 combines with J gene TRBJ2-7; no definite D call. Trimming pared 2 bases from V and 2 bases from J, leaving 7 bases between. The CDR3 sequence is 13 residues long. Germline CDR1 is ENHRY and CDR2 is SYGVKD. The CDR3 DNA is TGTGCCATCAGTGAGCCCGTCGCCTACGAGCAGTACTTC. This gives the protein CAISEPVAYEQYF.

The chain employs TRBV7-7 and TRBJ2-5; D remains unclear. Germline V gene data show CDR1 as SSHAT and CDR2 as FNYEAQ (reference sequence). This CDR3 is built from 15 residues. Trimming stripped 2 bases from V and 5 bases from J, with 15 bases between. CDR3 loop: CASSLSQAYGETQYF. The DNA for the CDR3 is TGTGCCAGCAGCTTATCCCAGGCCTATGGGGAGACCCAGTACTTC.